The 30 T cell receptor beta chains listed next were all sequenced from one sample in a study of cytomegalovirus exposure and HLA in healthy donors. TCRdb's table, derived via immunoSEQ multiplex PCR, lists solely in-frame clones and lacks some. Of about 180,000 clones detected, about 83% appear once; the ten largest clones hold more than 1.2%. The specimen was PBMCs. The receptors shown here come from a woman aged 25-40 years in good health and CMV-seronegative.

This CDR3 reads CASTTPRAGGLEKLFF. CDR3 nucleotides: TGTGCCAGCACCACCCCGCGCGCGGGCGGTCTTGAAAAACTGTTTTTT. The chain is built from TRBV7-9 and TRBJ1-4; D is unclear. V gave up 7 bases and J gave up 7 bases, with 22 bases separating them. CDR3 length equals 16 residues. Germline CDR1 reads SEHNR; CDR2 reads FQNEAQ (reference sequence).

This clone was counted a single time. This chain joins TRBV7-9 and TRBJ1-6; 7 bases are shared with TRBD1. J lost 10 bases, V lost 5 bases, and 5 bases had no gene match. Germline V gene sequence: CDR1 SEHNR, CDR2 FQNEAQ (reference sequence). The length of the CDR3 is 13 residues. DNA of the CDR3: TGTGCCAGCAGCATAGACAGGGACTCACCCCTCCACTTT. Its protein is CASSIDRDSPLHF.

The V and J genes are TRBV7-9 and TRBJ1-2; the D is unclear. This CDR3 is 13 amino acids long. Germline V CDR1 and CDR2: SEHNR, FQNEAQ (reference sequence). The V gene lost 1 base and the J gene lost 6 bases, with 9 bases spanning the gap. The chain's CDR3 is CASSLDGEHGYTF. The CDR3 DNA is TGTGCCAGCAGCTTAGACGGGGAGCATGGCTACACCTTC.

The V call is TRBV4-1, the J call TRBJ1-1; TRBD1 aligns across 7 bases. This CDR3 is built from 16 residues. CDR1 and CDR2 from the germline V gene are MGHRA and YSYEKL. The V and J ends lost 2 bases and 1 base, in that order; junction bases with no gene match: 7. This CDR3 reads CASSQNGDSENTEAFF. The CDR3, as DNA: TGCGCCAGCAGCCAAAATGGGGACAGTGAGAACACTGAAGCTTTCTTT.

This chain links TRBV30 with TRBJ2-2, with D perhaps matching TRBD1 (6 bases). There are 13 residues in the CDR3. With 4 bases removed from V and 4 bases from J, the gap between germline ends came to 10 bases. Per the germline V gene, CDR1 is GTSNPN and CDR2 is SVGIG (reference sequence). CDR3 bases: TGTGCCTGGACTCAGGGGCTCACCGGGGAGCTGTTTTTT. Translating it yields CAWTQGLTGELFF. The full variable domain, rest sourced from reference TRBV30 and TRBJ2-2, is SQTIHQWPATLVQPVGSPLSLECTVEGTSNPNLYWYRQAAGRGLQLLFYSVGIGQISSEVPQNLSASRPQDRQFILSSKKLLLSDSGFYLCAWTQGLTGELFFGEGSRLTVL.

Comments on this clone: In the same sample, other DNA sequences code for this CDR3. J is TRBJ1-6 and V is TRBV7-2; 8 bases fit TRBD1. Germline-derived CDR1 and CDR2 are SGHTA and FQGNSA. The CDR3 has 15 residues. V gave up 2 bases and J gave up 7 bases; unmatched junction bases: 4. CDR3: CASSLSGQENSPLHF. The CDR3 nucleotides are TGTGCCAGCAGCTTATCGGGACAGGAAAATTCACCCCTCCACTTT.

The chain has TRBV6-1 and TRBJ2-2; tentatively, D is TRBD2 (5 bases). With 4 bases removed from V and 3 bases from J, the gap between germline ends came to 9 bases. The CDR3 extends over 14 amino acids. Germline CDR1 reads MNHNS; CDR2 reads SASEGT. The CDR3 is CASSVLGYTGELFF. CDR3 sequence (DNA): TGTGCCAGCAGTGTACTAGGGTACACCGGGGAGCTGTTTTTT.

The J gene is TRBJ2-7, the V gene TRBV4-2; 10 nucleotides agree with TRBD2. From germline, CDR1 is LGHNA and CDR2 YNFKEQ. The junction had 6 bases not matched to a gene; V was cut back by 1 base and J by 0 bases. The CDR3 has 17 residues. CDR3 sequence: CASSQGLAGDLSYEQYF. The DNA for the CDR3 is TGTGCCAGCAGCCAAGGGCTAGCGGGGGACCTCTCCTACGAGCAGTACTTC.

This chain joins TRBV27 and TRBJ1-5; tentatively, D is TRBD1 (6 bases). This CDR3 is 17 amino acids long. Germline V gene data show CDR1 as MNHEY and CDR2 as SMNVEV (reference sequence). V lost 3 bases to trimming and J lost 0 bases, with 15 bases between them. The CDR3 region has the DNA TGTGCCAGCAGTTTGGGGGGGCCCGAGAATAGCAATCAGCCCCAGCATTTT. Amino acids: CASSLGGPENSNQPQHF.

V is TRBV6-1 and J is TRBJ2-3; 13 bases are shared with TRBD2. V shed 5 bases, J shed 9 bases, and the junction held 5 bases outside the gene matches. The CDR3 has 14 amino acids. CDR1 is MNHNS, CDR2 SASEGT, per germline. The CDR3 DNA is TGTGCCAGCAGTTCCGCGACTAGCGGGGGGACGCAGTATTTT. This gives the protein CASSSATSGGTQYF.

This clone appeared a single time. This chain joins TRBV19 and TRBJ1-5; 7 nucleotides agree with TRBD1. This CDR3 is built from 17 residues. Germline V CDR1 and CDR2: LNHDA, SQIVND (reference sequence). V shed 4 bases and J 4 bases; nucleotides not matched to a gene: 13. The CDR3: CASSKSSEGAGNQPQHF. CDR3 sequence (DNA): TGTGCCAGTAGTAAATCATCAGAGGGGGCCGGGAATCAGCCCCAGCATTTT.

The chain is built from TRBV7-2 and TRBJ2-7, with D tentatively TRBD2 (7 bases). CDR3 size: 18 residues. Between the trimmed V and J ends, which lost 5 bases and 1 base, there was a span of 24 bases. Germline values: CDR1 SGHTA, CDR2 FQGNSA. The CDR3 DNA sequence: TGTGCCAGCAGCCCCCTATTGGGAGGGGGACTCCGTTCCTACGAGCAGTACTTC. Its translation is CASSPLLGGGLRSYEQYF.

The chain uses TRBV7-6 and TRBJ2-3, with 8 positions matching TRBD2. V shed 1 base and J 0 bases; nucleotides not matched to a gene: 3. Germline loops: CDR1 SGHVS, CDR2 FNYEAQ. The CDR3 is 16 residues long. This CDR3 reads CASSLGAGASTDTQYF. Written as DNA, the CDR3 is TGTGCCAGCAGCTTAGGAGCGGGGGCCAGCACAGATACGCAGTATTTT.

This clone was seen more than once but under ten times. The V call is TRBV5-6, the J call TRBJ2-7, with a possible D match to TRBD1 (6 bases). CDR1 and CDR2 (germline): SGHDT, YYEEEE. V was cut by 4 bases and J by 0 bases, with 14 bases left in between. CDR3 length: 15 amino acids. CDR3 nucleotide sequence: TGTGCCAGCAGCCATGATGGGACAAGCTCCTACGAGCAGTACTTC. It encodes CASSHDGTSSYEQYF.

The gene calls are TRBV4-1 and TRBJ2-2; 8 positions agree with TRBD2. J lost 0 bases, V lost 4 bases, and 22 bases had no gene match. This CDR3 is 22 amino acids long. Germline values: CDR1 MGHRA, CDR2 YSYEKL. The CDR3 region has the DNA TGCGCCAGCAGCCGAAAAGGAACGGGGACTAGGGCCTCCGCATCGAACACCGGGGAGCTGTTTTTT. Its protein is CASSRKGTGTRASASNTGELFF.

This chain joins TRBV5-1 and TRBJ2-3; 9 nucleotides line up with TRBD2. V was pared by 4 bases and J by 2 bases, with 8 bases of the junction left unmatched. This CDR3 comprises 16 residues. Germline V CDR1 and CDR2: SGHRS, YFSETQ. In nucleotides, the CDR3 is TGCGCCAGCAGCCCCGGGACTAGCAGAGCCACAGATACGCAGTATTTT. Its protein is CASSPGTSRATDTQYF.

CDR3 protein: CASSQRLEREITGELFF. CDR3 sequence (DNA): TGTGCCAGCAGCCAACGACTGGAGCGGGAGATCACCGGGGAGCTGTTTTTT. The chain has TRBV4-2 and TRBJ2-2; 8 positions match TRBD2. The CDR3 sequence is 17 residues long. With V trimmed by 2 bases and J by 4 bases, 9 bases remained unmatched. Germline lookup yields CDR1 LGHNA and CDR2 YNFKEQ.

The chain is built from TRBV5-6 and TRBJ1-2; D remains ambiguous. CDR3 size: 13 residues. CDR1 and CDR2 (germline): SGHDT, YYEEEE. Trimming took off 4 bases at V and 4 bases at J, with 11 bases between the two ends. Here the CDR3 DNA reads TGTGCCAGCAGCCCAGGTCAAGCCTATGGCTACACCTTC. Its translation: CASSPGQAYGYTF.

The V gene is TRBV2, the J gene TRBJ1-5; D is possibly TRBD1 (6 bases). V was shortened by 6 bases and J by 5 bases, with 11 bases between the two germline ends. The CDR3 runs 13 residues. Per germline, CDR1 SNHLY and CDR2 FYNNEI. The CDR3 sequence is CASSGEGDQPQHF. The DNA for the CDR3 is TGTGCCAGCAGCGGGGAGGGGGATCAGCCCCAGCATTTT.

V usage is TRBV4-1 and J usage is TRBJ1-2; D is unclear. Trimming left V 1 base short and J 2 bases short, with 11 bases between. Germline CDR1 reads MGHRA; CDR2 reads YSYEKL. This CDR3 has 15 residues. The CDR3: CASSQAQPGNYGYTF. The CDR3 nucleotides are TGCGCCAGCAGCCAAGCGCAGCCGGGAAACTATGGCTACACCTTC.

This chain connects TRBV11-2 to TRBJ2-2; no reliable D call. Deletions cut 5 bases from V and 1 base from J, with 8 bases between. The germline gives CDR1 SGHAT, CDR2 FQNNGV. This CDR3 spans 14 amino acids. The CDR3 bases are TGTGCCAGCAGCATCGACAAGAACACCGGGGAGCTGTTTTTT. Translation: CASSIDKNTGELFF. Complete variable domain (other parts from reference TRBV11-2 and TRBJ2-2): EAGVAQSPRYKIIEKRQSVAFWCNPISGHATLYWYQQILGQGPKLLIQFQNNGVVDDSQLPKDRFSAERLKGVDSTLKIQPAKLEDSAVYLCASSIDKNTGELFFGEGSRLTVL.

The rearrangement links TRBV19 to TRBJ1-1, with D unclear. The CDR3 contains 11 residues. Trimming pared 6 bases from V and 10 bases from J, leaving 12 bases between. Germline CDR1 and CDR2: LNHDA and SQIVND (reference sequence). The CDR3 region is CASRGGDGAFF. For the CDR3, the DNA is TGTGCCAGTAGGGGCGGGGATGGAGCTTTCTTT.

This clone was seen once. The chain uses TRBV7-2 and TRBJ2-5; D ambiguous. V lost 3 bases to trimming and J lost 5 bases, with 19 bases between them. The CDR3 has 16 amino acids. From germline, CDR1 is SGHTA and CDR2 FQGNSA. The CDR3 nucleotides are TGTGCCAGCAGCTTTTTCCCTGGAGAATTACGGGAGACCCAGTACTTC. Amino acid sequence: CASSFFPGELRETQYF.

The rearrangement joins TRBV11-2 to TRBJ1-1; 11 bases align to TRBD1. The V gene end was trimmed by 5 bases and the J gene end by 4 bases; junction bases not matched to a gene: 6. In germline, CDR1 is SGHAT, CDR2 FQNNGV. This CDR3 has 15 amino acids. The CDR3, as DNA: TGTGCCAGCAGCCGGGGGGACAGGGGGAGCACTGAAGCTTTCTTT. This codes for CASSRGDRGSTEAFF. The full variable domain, in which reference TRBV11-2 and TRBJ1-1 provide the parts outside the CDR3, is EAGVAQSPRYKIIEKRQSVAFWCNPISGHATLYWYQQILGQGPKLLIQFQNNGVVDDSQLPKDRFSAERLKGVDSTLKIQPAKLEDSAVYLCASSRGDRGSTEAFFGQGTRLTVV.

The chain links TRBV30 to TRBJ2-2, with TRBD1 matching 11 bases. This CDR3 contains 16 residues. The germline V gene encodes CDR1 GTSNPN and CDR2 SVGIG (reference sequence). Trimming cost V 4 bases and J 4 bases; bases outside gene matches: 8. As DNA, the CDR3 is TGTGCCTGGAACGGGGACAGGGGGAGGTTCACCGGGGAGCTGTTTTTT. It is translated as CAWNGDRGRFTGELFF.

The chain recombines TRBV9 with TRBJ2-1, with 10 bases identical to TRBD2. Germline assignment: CDR1 SGDLS and CDR2 YYNGEE. The CDR3 has 16 amino acids. V lost 4 bases, J lost 13 bases, and 17 bases stayed unmatched. CDR3 bases: TGTGCCAGCAGCAGGTCGGGAGGGATAAAGCGGGGGGGCCAGTTCTTC. Translated, it gives CASSRSGGIKRGGQFF.

This chain connects TRBV5-1 to TRBJ2-3, with D possibly being TRBD2 (5 bases). The CDR3 contains 17 residues. The V and J ends lost 4 bases and 2 bases respectively, with 20 bases between them. Germline V lookup: CDR1 SGHRS, CDR2 YFSETQ. The DNA of the CDR3 is TGCGCCAGCAGCCCCGGGGTCAATCTCTCCCCCACAGATACGCAGTATTTT. Its protein is CASSPGVNLSPTDTQYF.

V usage is TRBV15 and J usage is TRBJ1-3; no definite D call. Germline V gene lookup returns CDR1 LNHNV and CDR2 YYDKDF (reference sequence). The CDR3 has 18 residues. With 4 bases removed from V and 0 bases from J, the gap between germline ends came to 19 bases. CDR3 residues: CATSISIKSTSSGNTIYF. The CDR3 DNA follows: TGTGCCACCAGCATCAGTATCAAGTCCACCAGCTCTGGAAACACCATATATTTT. Supplemented by reference TRBV15 and TRBJ1-3, the full variable domain reads DAMVIQNPRYQVTQFGKPVTLSCSQTLNHNVMYWYQQKSSQAPKLLFHYYDKDFNNEADTPDNFQSRRPNTSFCFLDIRSPGLGDTAMYLCATSISIKSTSSGNTIYFGEGSWLTVV.

This chain joins TRBV4-3 and TRBJ2-2; TRBD1 matches 10 bases. The length of the CDR3 is 16 residues. Germline CDR1 reads LGHNA; CDR2 reads YSLEER. Germline trimming cut 2 bases from V and 6 bases from J; bases unmatched to any gene: 6. The CDR3 nucleotides are TGCGCCAGCAGCCAATCGGACAGGGGGAGGGCCGGGGAGCTGTTTTTT. Protein: CASSQSDRGRAGELFF.

The rearrangement uses TRBV18 and TRBJ1-5; TRBD1 is a possible D gene (6 bases). The V end was cut by 4 bases, the J end by 0 bases, with 10 bases between. The CDR3 is 15 amino acids. Germline loops: CDR1 KGHSH, CDR2 LQKENI. CDR3 amino acids: CASSLTGDSNQPQHF. The CDR3 region has the DNA TGTGCCAGCTCACTGACAGGAGATAGCAATCAGCCCCAGCATTTT.